These 28 T cell receptor beta chains were all obtained from the same sample, sequenced in a study of shared clonotypes between healthy human individuals. Generated by immunoSEQ multiplex PCR, the TCRdb table keeps only in-frame clones and is missing some. Of around 2.1 million clones detected, 90% to 96% appear once; the ten largest clones hold about 0.13%. The sample comprised naive CD4+ T cells sorted from blood. Noted subset: CD45RA+ positively selected. These receptors all stem from a man aged 18 to 35 in good health.

This clone was seen more than once but under ten times. Other DNA sequences within the sample encode an identical CDR3. The gene calls are TRBV5-1 and TRBJ2-5, with 14 bases that match TRBD2. The CDR3 length is 15 residues. The trim removed 4 bases at V and 4 bases at J, leaving 3 bases unmatched. CDR1 is SGHRS and CDR2 is YFSETQ in the germline V gene. The CDR3 is CASSPGLAGAETQYF. The CDR3, as DNA: TGCGCCAGCAGCCCGGGACTAGCGGGAGCAGAGACCCAGTACTTC.

The chain employs TRBV5-4 and TRBJ1-2, with a possible D match to TRBD1 (5 bases). The V end lost 0 bases, the J end lost 4 bases, and 16 bases lay between the germline ends. In germline, CDR1 is SGHNT, CDR2 YYREEE (reference sequence). This CDR3 region has 16 residues. The CDR3 DNA reads TGTGCCAGCAGCTTGGGGGGCGGGCAGGGTGGCTATGGCTACACCTTC. It is translated as CASSLGGGQGGYGYTF.

The V and J genes are TRBV7-9 and TRBJ2-7, with D unclear. Trimming shortened V by 1 base and J by 3 bases, and 19 bases separated the two germline ends. Germline V lookup: CDR1 SEHNR, CDR2 FQNEAQ (reference sequence). This CDR3 comprises 17 residues. The CDR3 spells CASSLGSQVSTFYEQYF. As DNA, the CDR3 is TGTGCCAGCAGCTTAGGCTCCCAGGTTAGCACTTTCTACGAGCAGTACTTC.

The CDR3 DNA reads as TGTGCCAGCAGCAACGGACGGGTTGCCGAGCAGTACTTC. As protein: CASSNGRVAEQYF. The rearrangement joins TRBV2 to TRBJ2-7; D is uncertain. Germline V lookup: CDR1 SNHLY, CDR2 FYNNEI. V was cut by 6 bases and J by 6 bases, with 15 bases left in between. This CDR3 contains 13 residues.

This sequence joins TRBV6-6 and TRBJ1-2; D is unresolved. CDR3 length equals 14 residues. Germline V lookup: CDR1 MNHNY, CDR2 SVGAGI (reference sequence). Deletions cut 8 bases from V and 0 bases from J, with 13 bases between. In DNA, the CDR3 is TGTGCCAGCCTCCCGAGCCTAGCTAACTATGGCTACACCTTC. Amino acids: CASLPSLANYGYTF.

The V call is TRBV9, the J call TRBJ2-7, with TRBD2 matching over 14 bases. This CDR3 spans 15 amino acids. J was trimmed by 7 bases and V by 2 bases; bases with no gene match: 5. Germline V gene sequence: CDR1 SGDLS, CDR2 YYNGEE. The CDR3 nucleotides read TGTGCCAGCAGCGTCGGACTAGCGGGAGGTGGAGAGCAGTACTTC. It is translated as CASSVGLAGGGEQYF.

The chain combines TRBV18 with TRBJ2-2; D is ambiguous. Between the trimmed V and J ends, which lost 1 base and 0 bases, there was a span of 9 bases. CDR1 and CDR2 from the germline V gene are KGHSH and LQKENI. This CDR3 is 16 amino acids long. The CDR3 sequence is CASSPRKGSNTGELFF. CDR3 DNA sequence: TGTGCCAGCTCACCACGTAAGGGATCGAACACCGGGGAGCTGTTTTTT. The full variable domain, in which reference TRBV18 and TRBJ2-2 provide the parts outside the CDR3, is NAGVMQNPRHLVRRRGQEARLRCSPMKGHSHVYWYRQLPEEGLKFMVYLQKENIIDESGMPKERFSAEFPKEGPSILRIQQVVRGDSAAYFCASSPRKGSNTGELFFGEGSRLTVL.

CDR3: CASSDTTSGGGELFF. DNA for the CDR3: TGCGCCAGCAGCGATACGACTAGCGGGGGCGGGGAGCTGTTTTTT. The J gene is TRBJ2-2, the V gene TRBV5-1, with 12 positions matching TRBD2. Germline CDR1 is SGHRS and CDR2 is YFSETQ. The CDR3 spans 15 residues. With V trimmed by 4 bases and J by 7 bases, 5 bases remained unmatched.

The chain is built from TRBV10-3 and TRBJ2-1; TRBD2 matches 13 bases. Per the germline V gene, CDR1 is ENHRY and CDR2 is SYGVKD. This CDR3 region has 17 residues. Trimming cost V 2 bases and J 5 bases; bases outside gene matches: 6. The CDR3 loop is CAISENPGLAGHNEQFF. The CDR3 region has the DNA TGTGCCATCAGTGAGAATCCGGGACTAGCGGGGCACAATGAGCAGTTCTTC.

The chain combines TRBV6-5 with TRBJ2-2, with D tentatively TRBD2 (6 bases). With 2 bases removed from V and 8 bases from J, the gap between germline ends came to 9 bases. Per germline, CDR1 MNHEY and CDR2 SVGAGI. The CDR3 has 13 amino acids. In nucleotides, the CDR3 is TGTGCCAGCAGTTACGTAGCGGTTGGGGAGCTGTTTTTT. Its translation: CASSYVAVGELFF.

The CDR3 reads CASSPPTSGSGYNEQFF. The CDR3 region has the DNA TGTGCCAGCAGCCCCCCGACTAGCGGGAGTGGATACAATGAGCAGTTCTTC. The chain links TRBV5-6 to TRBJ2-1; 12 bases are shared with TRBD2. Losses at the gene ends were 4 bases for V and 4 bases for J; bases not matched to a gene: 9. Germline V gives CDR1 SGHDT, CDR2 YYEEEE. The CDR3 is 17 residues long.

Comment on this clone: Other DNA sequences in the same sample also yield this CDR3. This chain connects TRBV6-6 to TRBJ1-5; TRBD1 might be the D (5 bases). The V gene's germline CDR1 is MNHNY and CDR2 SVGAGI (reference sequence). Trimming cost V 0 bases and J 1 base, with 10 bases left between them. The CDR3 sequence is 16 residues long. The CDR3 sequence: CASSYSTGTSNQPQHF. The CDR3 DNA follows: TGTGCCAGCAGTTACTCGACTGGGACGAGCAATCAGCCCCAGCATTTT.

V gene TRBV5-1 combines with J gene TRBJ2-3; tentative D call: TRBD1 (5 bases). CDR3 length equals 15 residues. The germline V gene encodes CDR1 SGHRS and CDR2 YFSETQ. V gave up 4 bases and J gave up 0 bases, with 12 bases separating them. CDR3 sequence (DNA): TGCGCCAGCAGCCTCTCGGACACAAGCACAGATACGCAGTATTTT. This codes for CASSLSDTSTDTQYF.

The chain recombines TRBV7-2 with TRBJ2-1; 7 bases fit TRBD2. Trimming removed 1 base from V and 7 bases from J; junction bases left unmatched: 4. CDR3 length equals 14 residues. Germline lookup yields CDR1 SGHTA and CDR2 FQGNSA. The CDR3 DNA reads TGTGCCAGCAGCTTAGAGAGGGGAGGGAATGAGCAGTTCTTC. The encoded protein is CASSLERGGNEQFF.

A remark on this clone: Other DNA sequences in the same sample also yield this CDR3. The rearrangement links TRBV7-2 to TRBJ1-5; D is unclear. V was pared by 1 base and J by 2 bases, with 3 bases between. Germline values: CDR1 SGHTA, CDR2 FQGNSA. The CDR3 is 13 amino acids. CDR3 region: CASSLVGNQPQHF. CDR3 DNA sequence: TGTGCCAGCAGCTTAGTTGGCAATCAGCCCCAGCATTTT.

The chain employs TRBV4-1 and TRBJ1-6; D may be TRBD1 (6 bases). Germline-derived CDR1 and CDR2 are MGHRA and YSYEKL. This CDR3 region has 15 residues. Between the trimmed V and J ends, which lost 4 bases and 6 bases, there was a span of 13 bases. In DNA, the CDR3 is TGCGCCAGCAGCCGAACGGACAGCACTAATTCACCCCTCCACTTT. Protein sequence: CASSRTDSTNSPLHF.

The V call is TRBV10-2, the J call TRBJ2-1; 8 nucleotides align to TRBD1. V lost 2 bases and J lost 0; bases outside the gene matches: 9. CDR3 length equals 18 residues. Germline V gene data show CDR1 as WSHSY and CDR2 as SAAADI. DNA of the CDR3: TGCGCCAGCAGTGAGCGACAGGGGAGCCTGAGCTCCTACAATGAGCAGTTCTTC. Protein: CASSERQGSLSSYNEQFF.

Comment on this clone: Other DNA sequences in the same sample also yield this CDR3. V is TRBV5-1 and J is TRBJ2-1, with TRBD2 matching over 13 bases. Germline CDR1 reads SGHRS; CDR2 reads YFSETQ. CDR3 size: 15 residues. The trim removed 3 bases at V and 6 bases at J, leaving 3 bases unmatched. The CDR3 nucleotides are TGCGCCAGCAGCTCAGGACTAGCGGGAGTCAATGAGCAGTTCTTC. Amino acids: CASSSGLAGVNEQFF.

This rearrangement joins TRBV6-5 to TRBJ2-7; 7 positions agree with TRBD2. The CDR3 extends over 12 amino acids. CDR1 MNHEY and CDR2 SVGAGI come from the germline V gene. Unmatched junction bases numbered 5, after V lost 6 bases and J lost 6 bases. CDR3 bases: TGTGCCAGCAGGAGGGAGGGATTCGAGCAGTACTTC. As protein: CASRREGFEQYF.

The V and J genes are TRBV4-3 and TRBJ2-3; 10 nucleotides agree with TRBD2. V trimming: 0 bases; J trimming: 4 bases; junction bases outside the gene matches: 4. CDR3 length: 16 amino acids. CDR1 LGHNA and CDR2 YSLEER come from the germline V gene. The CDR3 coding sequence is TGCGCCAGCAGCCAAGAGCTAGCGGGAGTTGCAGATACGCAGTATTTT. It encodes CASSQELAGVADTQYF.

CDR3 sequence: CASSELDFTGELFF. The CDR3 region has the DNA TGCGCCAGCAGTGAGCTAGACTTCACCGGGGAGCTGTTTTTT. This sequence joins TRBV10-2 and TRBJ2-2; unclear D gene. Germline V gene data show CDR1 as WSHSY and CDR2 as SAAADI. The CDR3 runs to 14 residues. Between the trimmed V and J ends, which lost 2 bases and 4 bases, there was a span of 8 bases.

The CDR3 DNA follows: TGTGCCAGTAGTGGCAGGGAGGGCGGGGAAGCTTTCTTT. Translating gives CASSGREGGEAFF. The chain links TRBV19 to TRBJ1-1, with D possibly being TRBD1 (5 bases). The CDR3 totals 13 residues. The V gene's germline CDR1 is LNHDA and CDR2 SQIVND (reference sequence). V gave up 5 bases and J gave up 8 bases, with 15 bases separating them.

The chain joins TRBV2 to TRBJ2-3; D gene ambiguous. Between the trimmed V and J ends, which lost 7 bases and 0 bases, there was a span of 11 bases. CDR1 and CDR2 (germline): SNHLY, FYNNEI. This CDR3 has 14 residues. As DNA, the CDR3 is TGTGCCAGCACGAGGTACCGTAGCACAGATACGCAGTATTTT. Its protein is CASTRYRSTDTQYF.

This chain joins TRBV27 and TRBJ2-7, with no clear D. The CDR3 runs to 16 residues. V lost 6 bases, J lost 4 bases, and 22 bases lay in between. Germline-derived CDR1 and CDR2 are MNHEY and SMNVEV (reference sequence). CDR3 residues: CASSDASRGGKYEQYF. The CDR3 bases are TGTGCCAGCAGCGACGCATCTCGAGGTGGGAAGTACGAGCAGTACTTC.

This clone has only one observation. The chain's CDR3 is CAWSQDKTYEQYF. CDR3 DNA: TGTGCCTGGAGTCAAGACAAGACCTACGAGCAGTACTTC. The V call is TRBV30, the J call TRBJ2-7; D remains unclear. V dropped 2 bases and J dropped 2 bases, with 10 bases sitting between them. The CDR3 contains 13 residues. CDR1 and CDR2 (germline): GTSNPN, SVGIG (reference sequence).

Details on this clone: Different DNA sequences within this sample yield the same CDR3. The CDR3 DNA reads as TGTGCCAGCAGCCTCGCCGCCTATGGCTACACCTTC. Protein sequence: CASSLAAYGYTF. The chain has TRBV28 and TRBJ1-2; the D is unclear. This CDR3 region has 12 residues. Germline CDR1 reads MDHEN; CDR2 reads SYDVKM. Trimming took off 6 bases at V and 4 bases at J, with 9 bases between the two ends.

The genes are TRBV2 and TRBJ2-2; D is possibly TRBD1 (6 bases). Trimming removed 6 bases from V and 3 bases from J, with 14 bases in between. Germline loops: CDR1 SNHLY, CDR2 FYNNEI. CDR3 size: 15 residues. CDR3 sequence: CASRAQGSDTGELFF. The CDR3, as DNA: TGTGCCAGCAGAGCACAGGGATCGGACACCGGGGAGCTGTTTTTT.

The chain uses TRBV10-3 and TRBJ1-4, with D possibly matching TRBD1 (6 bases). V was clipped by 4 bases and J by 3 bases, with 9 bases between them. The CDR3 loop spans 14 amino acids. Germline V CDR1 and CDR2: ENHRY, SYGVKD. CDR3 DNA sequence: TGTGCCATCAGTGTAGGGGGGTCTAATGAAAAACTGTTTTTT. As protein: CAISVGGSNEKLFF.